This entry describes one T cell receptor beta chain. Its antigen is still unknown. Base qualities are not provided; no much larger clone lies one nucleotide away. This sample was taken from a study of shared clonotypes between healthy human individuals (dated by TCRdb to the early 2020s). At the level of the whole study: A few men and a couple of women, aged 18 to 49 years, made up the cohort. Per donor, three plates each were used for CD4 naive and CD4 memory, two for CD8 naive, and one for CD8 memory. Per donor, leukapheresis produced somewhere between about 0.94 and 9.5 billion PBMCs. The study deeply sequenced blood TCR repertoires of five healthy adults to estimate repertoire size and the extent of clonotype sharing between individuals. To increase sequencing depth and limit assay-specific biases, TCR repertoire library preparation and sequencing were carried out by different laboratories using diverse techniques. The investigation overall reported the following: Higher generation probabilities were observed for clonotypes shared by all four sorted-subset donors than for non-shared clonotypes. Naive subsets generally had larger estimated clonotype richness than memory subsets. The small number of donors limited the genetic and exposure-history diversity represented. Incomplete sequencing was indicated by rarefaction of sorted-subset datasets, despite the large sequencing depth. Based on pairwise subsampling, the degree of clonotype sharing among donors was expected to be affected by sequencing depth. Only blood was sampled, and tissue TCR repertoires likely differ from those in blood. About 4.5% of naive CD4, 3.5% of naive CD8, approximately 2.2% of memory CD4, and around 0.4% of memory CD8 clonotypes were shared across several donors.

Using the deep immunoSEQ assay, TCR CDR3 regions were amplified from genomic DNA by multiplex PCR. For each cell subset, the extracted genomic DNA was distributed evenly across all wells of several immunoSEQ 96-well plates, and each plate served as one replicate. For sorted subsets, approximately 0.2 ug of genomic DNA, equivalent to about 30,000 T cell genomes, went into each replicate PCR. Purified libraries were quantified with a Qubit 3.0 fluorometer, sized on a Bioanalyzer 2100, and re-quantified with the KAPA Library Quantification kit. Every immunoSEQ 96-well plate was sequenced on a separate single-read 150-cycle Illumina NextSeq 550 flow cell. The original pipeline was this. Because the immunoSEQ output held only junctional sequences and lacked quality scores, the filtering could not match the filtering applied to full-length reads. To assign V/J genes and CDR3, sequences were annotated against IMGT germline references using PyIR, a Python wrapper for IgBLAST v1.9. Reads with weak V/J assignments (E-value above 1e-6), missing CDR3, stop codons, out-of-frame junctions, or ambiguous translated residues were removed. V3J clonotypes were defined as sequences sharing the same inferred V gene, J gene, and CDR3 amino acid sequence. To compute the percentage overlap between repertoires, the number of shared unique clonotypes was divided by the size of the smaller repertoire. Richness of each repertoire was evaluated using RTK rarefaction, the Chao1 estimator, and Recon v2.1 estimates of unobserved clonotypes. Generation probabilities were computed with OLGA for all TCRbeta clonotypes obtained by the gDNA method from a few donors. Not all clones reach the TCRdb copy of this immuneACCESS table, which keeps in-frame sequences only. Checked studies attribute under half of the gap to unresolved V genes and leave the rest unexplained. V, J and clone size reflect that table, while D and trimming were determined from the DNA. The sample data list some 2 million clones, and approximately 94% of these were observed just once. Approximately 1.2% of the sample is held by the ten biggest clonotypes.

CD8 naive samples were CD45RO-negative cells positively selected for CCR7, giving a CD45RA+CCR7+ population that excluded TemRA cells. Donors were healthy HIV-negative adults with no recently reported acute infections or vaccinations. Every donor was a Caucasian adult residing in Nashville, Tennessee, USA. After blood collection by leukapheresis, PBMCs were isolated using Ficoll-Histopaque density gradient centrifugation and then cryopreserved in the vapor phase of liquid nitrogen. Analytical flow cytometry was used to check the purity and quantity of each magnetically sorted T cell population. Genomic DNA was isolated from every sorted fraction and measured by UV absorbance on a Nanodrop 2000c. Sequencing input: naive CD8+ T cells sorted from blood. What this sample's cell subset or site label stands for: CD45RA+CCR7+. The TCR comes from a young man in good health.

The CDR3 region: CASSLGAGLQETQYF. The DNA sequence follows: TGTGCCAGCAGCTTAGGGGCGGGACTACAAGAGACCCAGTACTTC. The V gene is TRBV7-9 and the J gene is TRBJ2-5; 7 middle bases align to TRBD2. In the germline V gene (reference sequence), CDR1 corresponds to SEHNR and CDR2 to FQNEAQ. From the cysteine through the phenylalanine, the CDR3 covers 15 amino acids. Solely the CDR3 DNA is kept, with 45 bases framed from the first base. V is trimmed back by 1 base and J by 2 bases, and the junction contains 4 bases that no gene match accounts for. Joined to the reference TRBV7-9 and TRBJ2-5 proteins, this CDR3 gives the full variable domain: DTGVSQNPRHKITKRGQNVTFRCDPISEHNRLYWYRQTLGQGPEFLTYFQNEAQLEKSRLLSDRFSAERPKGSFSTLEIQRTEQGDSAMYLCASSLGAGLQETQYFGPGTRLLVL.